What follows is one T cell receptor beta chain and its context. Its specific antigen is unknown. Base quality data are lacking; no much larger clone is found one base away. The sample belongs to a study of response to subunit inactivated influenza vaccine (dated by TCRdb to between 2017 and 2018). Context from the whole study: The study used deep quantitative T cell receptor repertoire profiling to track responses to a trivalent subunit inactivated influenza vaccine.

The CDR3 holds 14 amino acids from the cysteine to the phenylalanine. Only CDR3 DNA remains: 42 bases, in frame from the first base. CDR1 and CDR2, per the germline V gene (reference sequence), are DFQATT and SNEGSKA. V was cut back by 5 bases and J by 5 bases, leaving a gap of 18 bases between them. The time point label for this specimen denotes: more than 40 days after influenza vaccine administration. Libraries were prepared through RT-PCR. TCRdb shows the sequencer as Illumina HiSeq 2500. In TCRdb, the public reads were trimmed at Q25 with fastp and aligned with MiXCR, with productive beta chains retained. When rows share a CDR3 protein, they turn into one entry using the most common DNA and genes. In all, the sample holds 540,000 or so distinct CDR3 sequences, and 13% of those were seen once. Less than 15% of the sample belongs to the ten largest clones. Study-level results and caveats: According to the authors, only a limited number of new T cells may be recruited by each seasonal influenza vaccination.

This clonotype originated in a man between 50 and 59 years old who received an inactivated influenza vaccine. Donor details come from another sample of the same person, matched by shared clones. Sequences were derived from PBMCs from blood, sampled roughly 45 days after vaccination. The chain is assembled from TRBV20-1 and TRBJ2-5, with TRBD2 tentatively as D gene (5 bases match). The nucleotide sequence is TGCAGTGCTGGAACCGGCCCCTCGGGGGAGACCCAGTACTTC. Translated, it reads CSAGTGPSGETQYF.